This T cell receptor beta chain is from a study of T-cell memory formation after mild COVID-19. In this sample, this clonotype turned up many times. TCRdb re-called the 5' RACE reads through MiXCR, storing one row per CDR3 protein. The sample lists 220,000 or so distinct CDR3 sequences, just over 9.5% occurring once. CDR3 length: 15 amino acids. The V gene's germline CDR1 is SGHVS and CDR2 FQNEAQ. Trimming shortened V by 4 bases and J by 0 bases, and 13 bases separated the two germline ends. Sequencing used PBMCs or a T cell subset sorted from them (not recorded which). The clonotype comes from a man aged 18 to 29 who had mild COVID-19 (a few samples of this study predate the infection). Cell type and time point are not known. The genes are TRBV7-8 and TRBJ2-7; no firm D call. CDR3 residues: CASSSWTADSYEQYF. As DNA, the CDR3 is TGTGCCAGCAGCTCCTGGACCGCCGACTCCTACGAGCAGTACTTC. The full variable domain, completed using reference TRBV7-8 and TRBJ2-7, is GAGVSQSPRYKVAKRGQDVALRCDPISGHVSLFWYQQALGQGPEFLTYFQNEAQLDKSGLPSDRFFAERPEGSVSTLKIQRTQQEDSAVYLCASSSWTADSYEQYFGPGTRLTVT.